This entry describes one T cell receptor (beta chain). Its target is not known. Clones were sequenced by immunoSEQ multiplex PCR, and TCRdb holds only the in-frame ones, with some missing. The data contain 55,000 to 70,000 clones, about 90% of them seen just once; the ten biggest clones take up approximately 8%. This sample was taken from a study of OX40 agonist ivuxolimab in advanced cancers. Study-wide results and caveats: Patients with a partial response at 0.1-3.0 mg/kg had among the lowest clonal expansion.

The specimen comprised CD4+ or CD8+ T cells sorted from blood, sampled in a trial of the OX40 agonist ivuxolimab. The TCR comes from an adult with an advanced solid tumor such as melanoma, head and neck, liver or kidney cancer.

CDR3 in amino acids: CASSLVVGSYNEQFF. CDR3 nucleotide sequence: TGTGCCAGCAGCTTAGTGGTAGGCTCCTACAATGAGCAGTTCTTC. V gene TRBV7-2 combines with J gene TRBJ2-1; no clear D. The CDR3 length is 15 residues. Germline CDR1 reads SGHTA; CDR2 reads FQGNSA. Trimming took off 1 base at V and 0 bases at J, with 7 bases between the two ends. The complete variable domain, with remaining parts taken from reference TRBV7-2 and TRBJ2-1, reads GAGVSQSPSNKVTEKGKDVELRCDPISGHTALYWYRQSLGQGLEFLIYFQGNSAPDKSGLPSDRFSAERTGGSVSTLTIQRTQQEDSAVYLCASSLVVGSYNEQFFGPGTRLTVL.